These T cell receptor beta chains were read from a single sample in a study of patients and donors after allogeneic stem cell transplantation. TCRdb re-analysed the RT-PCR reads in MiXCR, keeping a single row per CDR3 protein. The sample includes about 40,000 distinct CDR3 sequences, around a third seen only once; the top ten take 72%. The sample comprised blood, either unsorted or a sorted T cell fraction (not recorded which). These receptors were collected from a human donor who was either an allogeneic HSCT recipient or a stem cell or donor lymphocyte infusion donor (not recorded which). It is not recorded whose cells these are; they may come from a transplant donor. CDR3s include the opening cysteine and the closing phenylalanine or tryptophan. The D gene is left open where the match is weak. Expanded clones get a size class; other rows say once, few or many, or leave the size out.

V,J,D,size,length,DNA,CDR3
TRBV28,TRBJ1-3,.,.,13,TGTGCCAGCAAGCCGGGACCCGGAAACACCATATATTTT,CASKPGPGNTIYF
TRBV10-3,TRBJ1-5,TRBD1,many,17,TGTGCCACCTCGACAGGGAGTCTTCCCTATAGCAATCAGCCCCAGCATTTT,CATSTGSLPYSNQPQHF
TRBV12-3/TRBV12-4,TRBJ1-6,.,many,13,TGTGCCAGCAGCCTGGACGTAAATTCACCCCTCCACTTT,CASSLDVNSPLHF
TRBV3-1,TRBJ1-6,TRBD1,.,13,TGTGCCAGCAGCCAGGACAGGTCGTCACCCCTCCACTTT,CASSQDRSSPLHF
TRBV19,TRBJ2-5,TRBD1,few,16,TGTGCCAGTAGTATAAACAGGGGGCGGCGACAAGAGACCCAGTACTTC,CASSINRGRRQETQYF
TRBV20-1,TRBJ1-2,.,.,14,TGCAGTGCTCCCGTCCGGGCCCTAGAAGGTGGCTACACCTTC,CSAPVRALEGGYTF
TRBV7-6,TRBJ2-2,.,once,15,TGTGCCAGCAGCCGACGAGGACGGGACACCGGGGAGCTGTTTTTT,CASSRRGRDTGELFF
TRBV28,TRBJ2-7,TRBD2,.,15,TGTGCCAGCAGTTTCTCCGCGGGACTAGTCTACGAGCAGTACTTC,CASSFSAGLVYEQYF
TRBV5-1,TRBJ2-2,.,few,16,TGCGCCAGCAGCTCGCTTTCGACAGCGAACACCGGGGAGCTGTTTTTT,CASSSLSTANTGELFF
TRBV7-9,TRBJ2-7,.,few,15,TGTGCCAGCAGCTTAGGGGCAGCTAGCTCCTACGAGCAGTACTTC,CASSLGAASSYEQYF
TRBV7-7,TRBJ2-3,.,.,15,TGTGCTAGCAGCGCCCGGGACGGGAGCACAGATACGCAGTATTTT,CASSARDGSTDTQYF
TRBV10-3,TRBJ1-1,.,many,16,TGTGCCATCAGTGAGTCAAACAGGGTGGTGAACACTGAAGCTTTCTTT,CAISESNRVVNTEAFF
TRBV7-2,TRBJ1-1,.,.,15,TGTGCCACCTCCTTACAGATCTTCATGAACACTGAAGCTTTCTTT,CATSLQIFMNTEAFF
TRBV6-2/TRBV6-3,TRBJ2-7,TRBD2,.,15,TGTGCCAGCAGTTACGGGATAGCGGGGTACTACGAGCAGTACTTC,CASSYGIAGYYEQYF
TRBV24-1,TRBJ1-2,TRBD1,few,16,TGTGCCACCAGTGATCTCGGACAGGGGACCTCCTATGGCTACACCTTC,CATSDLGQGTSYGYTF
TRBV5-6,TRBJ1-2,.,few,15,TGTGCCAGCAGCTTCGGGGGACTGTTCCACTATGGCTACACCTTC,CASSFGGLFHYGYTF
TRBV7-9,TRBJ2-5,TRBD1,.,14,TGTGCCAGCAGCCCGAGGGGGCCGGTGGAGACCCAGTACTTC,CASSPRGPVETQYF
TRBV12-3/TRBV12-4,TRBJ2-1,.,.,15,TGTGCCAGCAGTCCGTATGCAACTAGCCGTCATGAGCAGTTCTTC,CASSPYATSRHEQFF
TRBV7-3,TRBJ2-5,.,.,14,TGTGCCAGCAGCTCCGAGGGGCGTCAAGAGACCCAGTACTTC,CASSSEGRQETQYF
TRBV10-3,TRBJ2-7,.,.,12,TGTGCCATCAGTACAGGAGTCTACGAGCAGTACTTC,CAISTGVYEQYF
TRBV3-1,TRBJ2-7,.,.,12,TGTGCCAGCAGCCAAGATTATTCCGAGCAGTACTTC,CASSQDYSEQYF
TRBV7-3,TRBJ1-1,.,few,14,TGTGCCAGCAGCTTAACCACCCGGGGATCTGAAGCTTTCTTT,CASSLTTRGSEAFF
TRBV12-3/TRBV12-4,TRBJ1-6,TRBD1,medium-sized,16,TGTGCCAGCAGTTTTTCCGGACAGGGGTATAATTCACCCCTCCACTTT,CASSFSGQGYNSPLHF
TRBV5-1,TRBJ2-1,TRBD2,few,17,TGCGCCAGCAGCCAAACTCTAGCGGAGAGTGGGGGGTATGAGCAGTTCTTC,CASSQTLAESGGYEQFF
TRBV7-8,TRBJ2-3,TRBD2,few,15,TGTGCCAGCAGCTCGCTGACTAGCGGCACAGATACGCAGTATTTT,CASSSLTSGTDTQYF
TRBV4-3,TRBJ1-2,.,.,15,TGCGCCAGCACCCTCGACAGCGCACCTAACTATGGCTACACCTTC,CASTLDSAPNYGYTF
TRBV28,TRBJ1-2,TRBD1,.,14,TGTGCCAGCAGTCCTGGACAGGGGACTTGGGGCTACACCTTC,CASSPGQGTWGYTF
TRBV6-5,TRBJ1-6,.,few,14,TGTGCCACCCAGGAGTACAGGCCCAATTCACCCCTCCACTTT,CATQEYRPNSPLHF
TRBV20-1,TRBJ1-2,TRBD1,few,15,TGCAGTGCTCTAGAGCCAAACAGGGGGATGAAAGGCTACACCTTC,CSALEPNRGMKGYTF
TRBV5-1,TRBJ2-4,TRBD1,few,14,TGCGCCAGCAGCTTGGTACAGGGGGCTTACATTCAGTACTTC,CASSLVQGAYIQYF
TRBV28,TRBJ2-7,.,.,12,TGTGCCAGCGCCAGTAACGTTCCTGAGCAGTACTTC,CASASNVPEQYF
TRBV10-3,TRBJ1-5,TRBD1,many,13,TGTGCCATCCGGACAGGGATGGGTCAGCCCCAGCATTTT,CAIRTGMGQPQHF
TRBV20-1,TRBJ1-1,.,.,14,TGCAGTGCTAGAGACAGGGCCCGAGGCACTGAAGCTTTCTTT,CSARDRARGTEAFF
TRBV6-2/TRBV6-3,TRBJ1-5,.,.,11,TGTGCCAGCAGTTACCTTGGGCCCCAGCATTTT,CASSYLGPQHF
TRBV24-1,TRBJ1-5,.,few,13,TGTGCCACCAGTGATTTAGGGAAGGAGCCCCAGCATTTT,CATSDLGKEPQHF
TRBV21-1,TRBJ2-2,.,.,16,TGTGCCAGCAAGGCCTCGGGACAGGGAGGCACCGGGGAGCTGTTTTTT,CASKASGQGGTGELFF
TRBV15,TRBJ2-5,.,few,13,TGTGCCACCAGCAGAGATAGTCCGGGGACCCAGTACTTC,CATSRDSPGTQYF
TRBV7-8,TRBJ2-1,TRBD2,.,19,TGTGCCAGCAGCTTCAATACTAGCGCTTGGGTAAGCTCCTACAATGAGCAGTTCTTC,CASSFNTSAWVSSYNEQFF
TRBV20-1,TRBJ1-6,.,few,14,TGCAGTGCTAGAGTGAACGATGAGACTTCACCCCTCCACTTT,CSARVNDETSPLHF
TRBV4-3,TRBJ1-5,TRBD1,.,18,TGCGCCAGCAGCCAAGGATATGACAGGGCCTATAGCAATCAGCCCCAGCATTTT,CASSQGYDRAYSNQPQHF
TRBV15,TRBJ1-3,TRBD1,.,17,TGTGCCACCAGCAGAGACCCAGGACAGGGGGCTGGAAACACCATATATTTT,CATSRDPGQGAGNTIYF
TRBV25-1,TRBJ2-1,.,.,14,TGTGCCAGCAGTGAACGGAGGGGGGGCAATGAGCAGTTCTTC,CASSERRGGNEQFF
TRBV3-1,TRBJ1-5,.,.,16,TGTGCCAGCAGCCAAGAACGAGGCTATAGCAATCAGCCCCAGCATTTT,CASSQERGYSNQPQHF
TRBV29-1,TRBJ1-2,.,once,14,TGCAGCGTTGAAGATCCCAGGGGAAACTATGGCTACACCTTC,CSVEDPRGNYGYTF
TRBV20-1,TRBJ2-3,.,few,13,TGCAGTGCTAGGGGGCCAGGCACAGATACGCAGTATTTT,CSARGPGTDTQYF